This TCR beta chain was documented in a study of shared clonotypes between healthy human individuals (dated by TCRdb to the early 2020s). Context from the whole study: The cohort comprised a couple of women and a few men aged 18 to 49 years. Libraries were prepared and TCR repertoires were sequenced by different laboratories using diverse techniques, in order to increase sequencing depth and limit assay-specific biases. For each donor, CD4 naive and CD4 memory were each given three plates, CD8 naive was given two plates, and CD8 memory was given one plate. The study deeply sequenced blood TCR repertoires of about 5 healthy adults to estimate repertoire size and the extent of clonotype sharing between individuals. Per donor, leukapheresis produced somewhere between about 0.9 and 9 billion PBMCs. Paper-wide results and their limitations: Compared with non-shared clonotypes, the clonotypes found in all four sorted-subset donors had higher generation probabilities. The small number of donors limited the genetic and exposure-history diversity represented. Incomplete sequencing was indicated by rarefaction of sorted-subset datasets, despite the large sequencing depth. Naive subsets generally had larger estimated clonotype richness than memory subsets did. When a few donors were compared, the shared fraction of clonotypes was approximately 5% for naive CD4, roughly 3.3% for naive CD8, 2.3% for memory CD4, and 0.4% for memory CD8. Sampling was limited to blood, and TCR repertoires in tissue likely differ from TCR repertoires in blood. Pairwise subsampling led to the expectation that sequencing depth would affect the degree of clonotype sharing among donors.

A word on this clone: It has no known antigen specificity. The record has no base qualities; no much larger clone is one base away.

Healthy HIV-negative adults with no recently reported acute infections or vaccinations were included as donors. Only Caucasian adults living in Nashville, Tennessee, USA were represented among the donors. CD8 memory samples were composed of magnetically selected CD45RO+ cells combined with CCR7-negative CD45RA+ effector memory (TemRA) cells. Blood was obtained by leukapheresis, after which PBMCs were separated by Ficoll-Histopaque density gradient centrifugation and cryopreserved in liquid nitrogen vapor phase. Analytical flow cytometry was used to check the purity and quantity of each magnetically sorted T cell population. Genomic DNA was isolated from every sorted fraction and measured by UV absorbance on a Nanodrop 2000c. CDR3 length: 17 amino acids, cysteine to phenylalanine. Kept here is only the CDR3 DNA, which spans 51 bases and is read in frame from base 1. CDR1 and CDR2 (SSHAT, FNYEAQ) derive from the germline V gene (reference sequence). Compared with germline, V lacks 2 bases and J lacks 2 bases; bases without a gene match: 6.

Using the deep immunoSEQ assay, multiplex PCR amplified TCR CDR3 regions from genomic DNA. Extracted genomic DNA from each cell subset was distributed evenly across all wells of several immunoSEQ 96-well plates, and each plate was treated as a replicate. For sorted subsets, approximately 210 ng genomic DNA, equal to about 30,000 T cell genomes, was loaded into each replicate PCR. Purified libraries were measured with a Qubit 3.0 fluorometer, size-checked on a Bioanalyzer 2100, and measured again with the KAPA Library Quantification kit. A separate single-read 150-cycle Illumina NextSeq 550 flow cell was used to sequence each immunoSEQ 96-well plate. Processing in the source paper ran as follows. The immunoSEQ output contained only junctional sequences without quality scores, so filtering could not match that applied to full-length reads. Sequences were annotated with PyIR, a Python wrapper for IgBLAST v1.9, using IMGT germline references to assign V/J genes and CDR3. Reads were removed for weak V/J assignments (E-value above 1e-6), missing CDR3, stop codons, out-of-frame junctions, or ambiguous translated residues. A V3J clonotype was defined by an identical inferred V gene, J gene, and CDR3 amino acid sequence. To compute the percentage overlap between repertoires, the number of shared unique clonotypes was divided by the size of the smaller repertoire. Repertoire richness was assessed with RTK rarefaction, the Chao1 estimator, and Recon v2.1 estimates of unobserved clonotypes. OLGA was used to compute generation probabilities for all TCRbeta clonotypes that the gDNA method yielded from a few donors. Held by TCRdb, this immuneACCESS table contains in-frame sequences only and omits some clones. Under half of the omission traces to an unresolved V gene where checked; the cause of the rest is unknown. Clone size and V and J calls were adopted from that table, with D and trimming inferred from the DNA. The table for this sample lists some 700,000 clones; around 90% of them were counted only once. Less than 40% of the sample goes to the ten largest clones.

This receptor was taken from a man between 18 and 35 years old in good health. Some clones in this sample may be carry-over from other donors' samples. The specimen was memory CD8+ T cells from PBMCs. Explained via the paper, the cell subset or site label denotes: CD45RO+ cells pooled with CCR7-negative TemRA cells. The chain is assembled from TRBV7-7 and TRBJ2-5; TRBD2 aligns with 12 central bases. The DNA is as follows: TGTGCCAGCAGCTTAATCCCCGGACTAGCGGGACAAGAGACCCAGTACTTC. This translates into CASSLIPGLAGQETQYF.